This TCR beta chain was identified in a study of Tregs in tolerant kidney transplant recipients. General observations from the study: Biological reproducibility was not directly addressed in this study. Validation in larger populations is needed because few patients were studied. Donor-specific Treg expansion exceeded global Treg expansion in tolerant patients, suggesting antigen drive.

The nonmyeloablative bone marrow transplants came from related graft donors, with transient mixed chimerism. CD4+CD25+CD127- Tregs, CD4+CD25- non-Tregs, CD4 and CD8 cells were sorted. Using immunoSEQ multiplex PCR, the repertoire was profiled, and TCRdb retains in-frame clones only, with some absent. This table holds 50,000 to 55,000 clones, over 80% found once. Trimming removed 3 bases from V and 3 bases from J, with 15 bases in between. CDR1 is MNHEY, CDR2 SMNVEV, per germline (reference sequence). This CDR3 contains 15 residues. Points on this clone: As yet, its antigen is unknown.

The gene calls are TRBV27 and TRBJ2-7; D unclear. Specimen: CD8+ T cells from blood (PBMCs), collected 24 months after the transplant. The TCR sequence derives from a human patient who received a combined kidney and bone marrow transplant. Some T cells may have originated in the graft donor. As DNA, the CDR3 is TGTGCCAGCAGTTTCTCACGCGACGGGTTCTACGAGCAGTACTTC. Translation: CASSFSRDGFYEQYF.